This record covers a single T cell receptor (beta chain). What it binds is unknown. At the deep level, the assay was run. As originally analysed: ImmunoSEQ output held junction-only sequences without quality scores, so filtering differed. Only in-frame clones appear in the TCRdb table, and some are missing; sequencing was by immunoSEQ multiplex PCR. The V and J calls and the clone size are those of that table, but D and trimming were determined from the DNA. This table has approximately 2,000,000 clones, about 90% appearing once. The source of the sample is a study of shared clonotypes between healthy human individuals. Germline V gene data show CDR1 as MGHRA and CDR2 as YSYEKL. This CDR3 comprises 16 residues. Trimming stripped 3 bases from V and 3 bases from J, with 17 bases between. General study points: Generally, naive subsets (rather than memory subsets) showed larger estimated richness.

This chain joins TRBV4-1 and TRBJ1-1; D may be TRBD1 (5 bases). The sequence derives from a man aged 18 to 35 in good health. Some clones in this sample may be carry-over from other donors' samples. Sequencing was performed on naive CD4+ T cells from PBMCs. Subset of the sample: CD45RA+ positively selected. The CDR3: CASSQVVSSRDTEAFF. The DNA for the CDR3 is TGCGCCAGCAGCCAGGTCGTCTCGTCCAGGGACACTGAAGCTTTCTTT.